These T cell receptor beta chains were read from a single sample in a study of blood T cell repertoires in COVID-19. Using immunoSEQ multiplex PCR, the repertoire was profiled, and TCRdb retains in-frame clones only, with some absent. The sample holds 220,000 or so clones, roughly nine tenths seen once. The specimen sequenced was peripheral blood. The source of these receptors is a woman aged 45-65 years with COVID-19, enrolled during active disease. Each CDR3 is given with its conserved first and last residue. D genes are given only for firm matches. Some rows have no size entry. The others give once, few or many, or a class for an expanded clone.

J,D,V,size,DNA,CDR3
TRBJ2-4,.,TRBV2,.,TGTGCCAGCAGTGATGCGGCAGCCCCTTATGATCAGTACTTC,CASSDAAAPYDQYF
TRBJ1-1,.,TRBV10-3,.,TGTGCCACCCGGCCCGTAAGAGGGGGGAGTGGGGGGGCCTCTGAAGCTTTCTTT,CATRPVRGGSGGASEAFF
TRBJ2-5,TRBD1,TRBV27,once,TGTGCCAGTCGACCGCGACAGGGTACCCAAGAGACCCAGTACTTC,CASRPRQGTQETQYF
TRBJ1-1,.,TRBV11-2,few,TGTGCCAGCAGCATGGGGGCCAAGACGAACACTGAAGCTTTCTTT,CASSMGAKTNTEAFF
TRBJ1-5,.,TRBV6-1,.,TGTGCCAGCAGTGAAAGGGGACAGCCCCAGCATTTT,CASSERGQPQHF
TRBJ1-2,.,TRBV7-2,few,TGTGCCAGCAGTGTCCTGGCCTATGGCTACACCTTC,CASSVLAYGYTF
TRBJ2-1,.,TRBV6-4,.,TGTGCCAGCAGCCGGGACACCTACAATGAGCAGTTCTTC,CASSRDTYNEQFF
TRBJ1-6,.,TRBV14,.,TGTGCCAGCAGCCTATTCCTTTCCGGGAATTCACCCCTCCACTTT,CASSLFLSGNSPLHF
TRBJ1-5,TRBD1,TRBV9,.,TGTGCCAGCAGCGGCGGGACAGGGGTCGATAGCAATCAGCCCCAGCATTTT,CASSGGTGVDSNQPQHF
TRBJ2-3,TRBD1,TRBV5-6,once,TGTGCCAGCAGCTTCTTAGGACAGGTCACAGATACGCAGTATTTT,CASSFLGQVTDTQYF
TRBJ1-2,.,TRBV11-1,few,TGTGCCAGCAGCCCTGGAGCTAACTATGGCTACACCTTC,CASSPGANYGYTF
TRBJ2-7,.,TRBV5-1,.,TGCGCCAGCAGCTTGTATGGGATGGGCGCAGGGGTAGGGGAGCAGTACTTC,CASSLYGMGAGVGEQYF
TRBJ2-2,TRBD2,TRBV2,.,TGTGCCAGCAGTAGACTAGCGGGGGACACCGGGGAGCTGTTTTTT,CASSRLAGDTGELFF
TRBJ1-5,TRBD1,TRBV28,.,TGTGCCAGCGGACAGGGGGCTGGCAATCAGCCCCAGCATTTT,CASGQGAGNQPQHF
TRBJ2-5,.,TRBV10-3,.,TGTGCCATCAGTGAGTCGAGAGACAGGACCCAAGAGACCCAGTACTTC,CAISESRDRTQETQYF
TRBJ1-2,TRBD1,TRBV28,.,TGTGCCAGCAGTTCGGGACAGGGGGCAAAAGGCTACACCTTC,CASSSGQGAKGYTF
TRBJ2-3,.,TRBV5-1,.,TGCGCCAGCAGCCCCCAGGTTTCTAGCACAGATACGCAGTATTTT,CASSPQVSSTDTQYF
TRBJ2-2,.,TRBV5-1,.,TGCGCCAGCAGCCCCATGTCGGGGGGCAGGGTCACCGGGGAGCTGTTTTTT,CASSPMSGGRVTGELFF
TRBJ2-1,TRBD1,TRBV3-1/TRBV3-2,once,TGTGCCAGCAGCCAACGGCAGGGGGCATATGAGCAGTTCTTC,CASSQRQGAYEQFF
TRBJ1-3,.,TRBV12-5,.,TGTGCTAGTGGTTTGGCCAGGGGTGGGGGAAACACCATATATTTT,CASGLARGGGNTIYF
TRBJ2-3,TRBD2,TRBV6-4,.,TGTGCCAGCAGTAGCGGGGGGGCCAACACAGATACGCAGTATTTT,CASSSGGANTDTQYF
TRBJ2-3,TRBD2,TRBV19,.,TGTGCCAGTACCCTCAGGACTAGCGGGGGGCACACAGATACGCAGTATTTT,CASTLRTSGGHTDTQYF
TRBJ1-2,.,TRBV18,.,TGTGCCAGCTCACCATCGGGGGGCTATGGCTACACCTTC,CASSPSGGYGYTF
TRBJ1-1,TRBD1,TRBV10-3,.,TGTGCCATCAGTGAGCCTGACAGGGGAGGTAGCACTGAAGCTTTCTTT,CAISEPDRGGSTEAFF
TRBJ2-5,.,TRBV6-6,.,TGTGCCAGCAGTTACAGGGAGGAGACCCAGTACTTC,CASSYREETQYF
TRBJ2-3,.,TRBV5-4,.,TGTGCCAGCAGCTTGGGTACGGGAGCTGATACGCAGTATTTT,CASSLGTGADTQYF
TRBJ1-1,.,TRBV30,.,TGTGCCTGGAGACCCACCGGGAACACTGAAGCTTTCTTT,CAWRPTGNTEAFF